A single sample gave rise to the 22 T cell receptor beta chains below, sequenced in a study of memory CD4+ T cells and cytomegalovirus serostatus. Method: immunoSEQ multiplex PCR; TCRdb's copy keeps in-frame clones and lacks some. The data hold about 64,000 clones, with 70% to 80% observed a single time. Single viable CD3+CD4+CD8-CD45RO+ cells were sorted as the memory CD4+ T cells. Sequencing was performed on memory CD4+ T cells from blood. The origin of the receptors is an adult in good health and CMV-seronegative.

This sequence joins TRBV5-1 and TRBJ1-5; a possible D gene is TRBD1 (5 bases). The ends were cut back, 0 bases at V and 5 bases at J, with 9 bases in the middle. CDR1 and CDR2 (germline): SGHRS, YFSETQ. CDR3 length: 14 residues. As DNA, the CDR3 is TGCGCCAGCAGCTTGGAAGGAGGGGATCAGCCCCAGCATTTT. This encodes CASSLEGGDQPQHF.

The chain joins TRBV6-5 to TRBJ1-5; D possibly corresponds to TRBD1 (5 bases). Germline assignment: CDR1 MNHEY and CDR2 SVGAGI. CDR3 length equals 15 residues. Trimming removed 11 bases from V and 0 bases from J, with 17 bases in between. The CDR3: CAAGQGAYSNQPQHF. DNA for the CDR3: TGTGCCGCGGGGCAGGGAGCTTATAGCAATCAGCCCCAGCATTTT.

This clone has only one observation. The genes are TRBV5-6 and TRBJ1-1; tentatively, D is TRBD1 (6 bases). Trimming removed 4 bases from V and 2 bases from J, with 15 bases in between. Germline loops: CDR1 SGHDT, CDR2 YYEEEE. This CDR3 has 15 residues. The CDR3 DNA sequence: TGTGCCAGCAGCCCCGGACCCGGGGGCAACACTGAAGCTTTCTTT. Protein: CASSPGPGGNTEAFF.

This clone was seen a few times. CDR3 in DNA: TGTGCCAGCTCACCGGCCAGGGAGGGGAGATATGGCTACACCTTC. Amino acid sequence: CASSPAREGRYGYTF. V and J are TRBV18 and TRBJ1-2; weak D call: TRBD1 (5 bases). The CDR3 has 15 residues. Germline V gives CDR1 KGHSH, CDR2 LQKENI. V lost 3 bases to trimming and J lost 5 bases, with 16 bases between them.

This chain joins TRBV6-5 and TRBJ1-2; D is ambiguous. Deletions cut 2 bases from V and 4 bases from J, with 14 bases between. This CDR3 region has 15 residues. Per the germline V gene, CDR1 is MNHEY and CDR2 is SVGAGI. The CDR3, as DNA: TGTGCCAGCAGTTACGAGGGTGGGTCTTCCTATGGCTACACCTTC. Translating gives CASSYEGGSSYGYTF.

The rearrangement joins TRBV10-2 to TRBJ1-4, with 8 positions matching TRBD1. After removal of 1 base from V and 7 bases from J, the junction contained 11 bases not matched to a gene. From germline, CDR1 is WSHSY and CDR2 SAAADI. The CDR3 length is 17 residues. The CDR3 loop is CASSEWDKTGAGEKLFF. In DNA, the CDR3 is TGCGCCAGCAGTGAGTGGGACAAGACAGGGGCTGGTGAAAAACTGTTTTTT.

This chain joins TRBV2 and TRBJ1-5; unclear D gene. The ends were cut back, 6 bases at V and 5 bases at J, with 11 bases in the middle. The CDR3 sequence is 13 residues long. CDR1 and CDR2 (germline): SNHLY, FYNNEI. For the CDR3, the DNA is TGTGCCAGCAGCTACACGGAGGATCAGCCCCAGCATTTT. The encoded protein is CASSYTEDQPQHF.

The CDR3 reads CASSHLTDRMITDTQYF. The CDR3 DNA reads TGTGCCAGCAGCCACCTCACGGACAGGATGATCACAGATACGCAGTATTTT. This rearrangement joins TRBV14 to TRBJ2-3; 7 bases are shared with TRBD1. V was clipped by 3 bases and J by 2 bases; unmatched bases: 11. This CDR3 has 17 amino acids. Germline CDR1 and CDR2: SGHDN and FVKESK.

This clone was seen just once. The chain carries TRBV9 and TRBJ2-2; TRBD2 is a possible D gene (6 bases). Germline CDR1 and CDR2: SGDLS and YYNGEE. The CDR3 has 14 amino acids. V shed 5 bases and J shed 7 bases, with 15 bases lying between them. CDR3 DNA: TGTGCCAGCAGTCTACTAGCTCAGGGCGGGGAGCTGTTTTTT. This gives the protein CASSLLAQGGELFF.

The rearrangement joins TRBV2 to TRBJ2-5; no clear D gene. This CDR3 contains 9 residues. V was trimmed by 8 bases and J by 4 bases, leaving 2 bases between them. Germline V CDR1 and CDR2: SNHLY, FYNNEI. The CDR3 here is CASGETQYF. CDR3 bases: TGTGCCAGCGGAGAGACCCAGTACTTC.

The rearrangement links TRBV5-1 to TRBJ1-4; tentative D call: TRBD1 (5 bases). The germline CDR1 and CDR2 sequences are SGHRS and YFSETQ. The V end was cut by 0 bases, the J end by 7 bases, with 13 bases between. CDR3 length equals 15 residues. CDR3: CASSLDGGSGEKLFF. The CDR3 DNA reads TGCGCCAGCAGCTTGGATGGGGGAAGCGGTGAAAAACTGTTTTTT.

The CDR3 loop is CASSGGPGGPAGELFF. The CDR3 nucleotides are TGTGCCAGCAGTGGGGGTCCAGGGGGGCCCGCCGGGGAGCTGTTTTTT. The genes are TRBV25-1 and TRBJ2-2; the D gene is possibly TRBD1 (7 bases). Trimming shortened V by 4 bases and J by 6 bases, and 18 bases separated the two germline ends. The germline V gene has CDR1 MGHDK and CDR2 SYGVNS. The CDR3 covers 16 residues.

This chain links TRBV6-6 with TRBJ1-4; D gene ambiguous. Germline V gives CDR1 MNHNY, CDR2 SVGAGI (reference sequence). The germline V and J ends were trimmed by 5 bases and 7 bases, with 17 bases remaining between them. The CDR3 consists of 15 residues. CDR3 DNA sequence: TGTGCCAGCAGTCGAGACGTCCCGGACGGTGAAAAACTGTTTTTT. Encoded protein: CASSRDVPDGEKLFF.

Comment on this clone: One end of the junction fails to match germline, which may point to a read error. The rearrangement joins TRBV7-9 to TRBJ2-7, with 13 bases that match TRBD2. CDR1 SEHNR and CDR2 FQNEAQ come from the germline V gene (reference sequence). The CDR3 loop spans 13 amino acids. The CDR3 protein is CASSIGTSGKSSF. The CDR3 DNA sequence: TGTGCCAGCAGCATAGGGACTAGCGGGAAGAGTAGCTTC. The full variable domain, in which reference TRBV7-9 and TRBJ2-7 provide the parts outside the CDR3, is DTGVSQNPRHKITKRGQNVTFRCDPISEHNRLYWYRQTLGQGPEFLTYFQNEAQLEKSRLLSDRFSAERPKGSFSTLEIQRTEQGDSAMYLCASSIGTSGKSSFGPGTRLTVT.

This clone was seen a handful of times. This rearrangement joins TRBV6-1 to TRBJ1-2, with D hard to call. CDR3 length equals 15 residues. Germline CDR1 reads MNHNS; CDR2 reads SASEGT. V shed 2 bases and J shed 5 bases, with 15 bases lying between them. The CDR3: CASSETGGSPYGYTF. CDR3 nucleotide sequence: TGTGCCAGCAGTGAAACTGGTGGCAGTCCGTATGGCTACACCTTC.

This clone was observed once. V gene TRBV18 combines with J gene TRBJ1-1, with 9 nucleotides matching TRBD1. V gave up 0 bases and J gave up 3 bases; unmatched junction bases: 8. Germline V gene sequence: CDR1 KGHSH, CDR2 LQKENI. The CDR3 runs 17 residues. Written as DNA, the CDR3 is TGTGCCAGCTCACCACCGTGGGGGGGACAGGGAGACACTGAAGCTTTCTTT. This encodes CASSPPWGGQGDTEAFF. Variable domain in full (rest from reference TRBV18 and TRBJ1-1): NAGVMQNPRHLVRRRGQEARLRCSPMKGHSHVYWYRQLPEEGLKFMVYLQKENIIDESGMPKERFSAEFPKEGPSILRIQQVVRGDSAAYFCASSPPWGGQGDTEAFFGQGTRLTVV.

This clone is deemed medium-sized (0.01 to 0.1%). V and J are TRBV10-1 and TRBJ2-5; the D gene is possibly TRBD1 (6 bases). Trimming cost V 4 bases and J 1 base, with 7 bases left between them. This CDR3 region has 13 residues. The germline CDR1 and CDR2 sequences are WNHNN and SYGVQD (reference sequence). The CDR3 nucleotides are TGCGCCAGCAGTGGGACAGCCCAAGAGACCCAGTACTTC. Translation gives CASSGTAQETQYF.

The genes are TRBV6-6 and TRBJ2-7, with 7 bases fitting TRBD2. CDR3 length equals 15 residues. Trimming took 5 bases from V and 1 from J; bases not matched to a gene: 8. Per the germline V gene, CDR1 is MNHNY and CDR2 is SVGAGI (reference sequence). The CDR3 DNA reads TGTGCCAGCAGTCGGCTAGCGGAGTTATCCTACGAGCAGTACTTC. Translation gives CASSRLAELSYEQYF.

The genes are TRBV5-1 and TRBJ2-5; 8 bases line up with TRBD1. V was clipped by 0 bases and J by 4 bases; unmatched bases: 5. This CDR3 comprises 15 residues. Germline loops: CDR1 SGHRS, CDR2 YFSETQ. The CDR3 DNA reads TGCGCCAGCAGCTTGGAGGACAGGGTGGGAGAGACCCAGTACTTC. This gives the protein CASSLEDRVGETQYF. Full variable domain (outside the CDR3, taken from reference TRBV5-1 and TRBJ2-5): KAGVTQTPRYLIKTRGQQVTLSCSPISGHRSVSWYQQTPGQGLQFLFEYFSETQRNKGNFPGRFSGRQFSNSRSEMNVSTLELGDSALYLCASSLEDRVGETQYFGPGTRLLVL.

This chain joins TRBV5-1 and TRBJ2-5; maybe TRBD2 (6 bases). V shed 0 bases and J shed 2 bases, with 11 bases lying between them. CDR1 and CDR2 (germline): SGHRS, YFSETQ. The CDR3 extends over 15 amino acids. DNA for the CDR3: TGCGCCAGCAGCTTGGATAGCGGAGTACAAGAGACCCAGTACTTC. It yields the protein CASSLDSGVQETQYF.

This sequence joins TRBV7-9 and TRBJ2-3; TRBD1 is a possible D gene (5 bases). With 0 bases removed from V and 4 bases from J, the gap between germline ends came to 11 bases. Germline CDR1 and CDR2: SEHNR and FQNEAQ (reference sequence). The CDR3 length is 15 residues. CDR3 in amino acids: CASSLAQVAADTQYF. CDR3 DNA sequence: TGTGCCAGCAGCTTAGCACAGGTGGCGGCAGATACGCAGTATTTT.

As DNA, the CDR3 is TGTGCCAGCAGCCCGGGCGGGACTAGCGGTTATGATGAGCAGTTCTTC. Translation gives CASSPGGTSGYDEQFF. This chain connects TRBV5-4 to TRBJ2-1; 11 nucleotides match TRBD2. CDR3 size: 16 residues. Germline CDR1 is SGHNT and CDR2 is YYREEE (reference sequence). V was pared by 4 bases and J by 8 bases, with 11 bases of the junction left unmatched.